The 28 T cell receptor beta chains reported below all come from one sample, sequenced in a study of CD8+CD57+ T cells in acquired aplastic anemia. Both TCR beta VDJ combination and CDR3 sequence profiling were carried out. Genomic DNA was the template for this profiling. TCRdb fed the reads into MiXCR, producing one record per CDR3 protein. The sample holds 150,000 to 200,000 distinct CDR3 sequences, 46% seen once. The sequencing sample was made of sorted CD4+, CD8+, or CD8+CD57+ T cells (not recorded which) from PBMCs. These receptors were taken from a human donor in good health.

This clonotype was detected a few times. The V gene is TRBV27, the J gene TRBJ2-7; D unresolved. Trimming removed 2 bases at V and 0 bases at J, with 11 bases between. The CDR3 covers 15 residues. Per the germline V gene, CDR1 is MNHEY and CDR2 is SMNVEV (reference sequence). Here the CDR3 DNA reads TGTGCCAGCAGTTTAAGGGCGTACCCCTCCTACGAGCAGTACTTC. Its protein product is CASSLRAYPSYEQYF.

V is TRBV20-1 and J is TRBJ2-7; 9 nucleotides line up with TRBD1. The CDR3 runs 13 residues. In germline, CDR1 is DFQATT, CDR2 SNEGSKA (reference sequence). Unmatched junction bases numbered 4, after V lost 4 bases and J lost 3 bases. The CDR3 DNA is TGCAGTGCTAAGGGACAGGGACACTACGAGCAGTACTTC. Amino acids: CSAKGQGHYEQYF.

This clonotype was seen a single time. The V gene is TRBV2, the J gene TRBJ2-7, with TRBD2 matching 12 bases. CDR3 length: 14 residues. V was clipped by 8 bases and J by 0 bases; unmatched bases: 2. Germline CDR1 and CDR2: SNHLY and FYNNEI. The CDR3 reads CASGLAGTSYEQYF. The CDR3 DNA reads as TGTGCCAGCGGACTAGCGGGAACCTCCTACGAGCAGTACTTC.

The sample holds many counts of this clonotype. The chain employs TRBV4-1 and TRBJ2-5, with D tentatively TRBD2 (6 bases). V gave up 0 bases and J gave up 2 bases, with 10 bases separating them. Germline CDR1 and CDR2: MGHRA and YSYEKL. This CDR3 is built from 15 residues. CDR3 coding DNA: TGCGCCAGCAGCCAAGATAGGGACTCGCAAGAGACCCAGTACTTC. Translation: CASSQDRDSQETQYF.

This clonotype was seen at least ten times. The chain joins TRBV2 to TRBJ2-3; D unclear. Germline loops: CDR1 SNHLY, CDR2 FYNNEI. The CDR3 spans 13 residues. Deletions cut 5 bases from V and 2 bases from J, with 8 bases between. The CDR3 loop reads CASSIGNTDTQYF. For the CDR3, the DNA is TGTGCCAGCAGTATAGGGAACACAGATACGCAGTATTTT.

This clonotype was seen only once. In nucleotides, the CDR3 is TGTGCCATCAGTGAGGAGAGGACTAGCGGGACCTACGAGCAGTACTTC. Its translation: CAISEERTSGTYEQYF. The V call is TRBV10-3, the J call TRBJ2-7; 12 bases are shared with TRBD2. The CDR3 runs 16 residues. Germline loops: CDR1 ENHRY, CDR2 SYGVKD. With V trimmed by 2 bases and J by 2 bases, 4 bases remained unmatched.

This clonotype was counted at least ten times. V is TRBV19 and J is TRBJ2-5, with a weak D call TRBD2 (7 bases). Trimming pared 4 bases from V and 2 bases from J, leaving 14 bases between. Germline values: CDR1 LNHDA, CDR2 SQIVND (reference sequence). CDR3 length: 15 residues. This chain's CDR3 is CASSRRGGVQETQYF. In nucleotides, the CDR3 is TGTGCCAGTAGTAGGCGAGGGGGGGTACAAGAGACCCAGTACTTC.

The rearrangement links TRBV5-5 to TRBJ1-2; TRBD1 is a possible D gene (5 bases). The CDR3 totals 16 residues. The V end lost 2 bases, the J end lost 12 bases, and 26 bases lay between the germline ends. The germline gives CDR1 SGHKS, CDR2 YYEKEE (reference sequence). The CDR3 protein is CASSFSGAGTGYGHTF. The CDR3 DNA sequence: TGTGCCAGCAGCTTCTCCGGCGCCGGGACGGGCTATGGTCACACCTTC.

In regard to this clonotype: A much bigger clone sits one base away, suggesting this may be a read error. The chain has TRBV12-3 or TRBV12-4 and TRBJ1-2; perhaps TRBD1 as D (6 bases). The CDR3 loop spans 13 amino acids. CDR3 protein: CDSSFRRTDGYTF. The CDR3 DNA follows: TGTGACAGCAGTTTTCGTAGGACAGATGGCTACACCTTC.

This clonotype was picked up a small number of times. The gene calls are TRBV27 and TRBJ1-4; D is unclear. The CDR3 runs to 12 residues. The germline V and J ends were trimmed by 8 bases and 3 bases, with 7 bases remaining between them. Germline-derived CDR1 and CDR2 are MNHEY and SMNVEV (reference sequence). CDR3 region: CASGYPNEKLFF. CDR3 DNA: TGTGCCAGCGGTTATCCTAATGAAAAACTGTTTTTT.

This clonotype came up many times. The chain uses TRBV24-1 and TRBJ2-1; 8 positions match TRBD2. CDR3 size: 17 residues. Per the germline V gene, CDR1 is KGHDR and CDR2 is SFDVKD. J was trimmed by 5 bases and V by 4 bases; bases with no gene match: 12. This CDR3 is CATSDPRTSRRDNEQFF. The CDR3 bases are TGTGCCACCAGTGACCCCAGGACTAGCAGGCGGGACAATGAGCAGTTCTTC.

This chain uses TRBV2 with TRBJ2-5; D is uncertain. Trimming cost V 9 bases and J 0 bases, with 14 bases left between them. There are 14 residues in the CDR3. The germline gives CDR1 SNHLY, CDR2 FYNNEI. The CDR3 region is CARNGQAYQETQYF. CDR3 coding DNA: TGTGCCAGAAATGGGCAAGCGTACCAAGAGACCCAGTACTTC.

This chain joins TRBV2 and TRBJ2-3, with 9 bases lining up with TRBD2. Trimming took 9 bases from V and 0 from J; bases not matched to a gene: 4. Germline V gives CDR1 SNHLY, CDR2 FYNNEI. The CDR3 length is 14 residues. The CDR3 spells CARTSGPSTDTQYF. CDR3 bases: TGTGCCAGGACTAGCGGCCCTAGCACAGATACGCAGTATTTT.

Notes on this clonotype: A much larger clone sits a single nucleotide away, making a read error possible. No conserved phenylalanine or tryptophan is present at the end of the CDR3, so a read error is the likely explanation. This chain joins TRBV6-5 and TRBJ2-5; D may be TRBD1 or TRBD2 (6 bases each). Germline CDR1 MNHEY, CDR2 SVGAGI. V was clipped by 2 bases and J by 4 bases, with 17 bases between them. The CDR3 is 16 residues long. The CDR3 reads CASSYGIRGRGETQYY. The CDR3 DNA follows: TGTGCCAGCAGTTACGGCATTCGGGGGCGAGGAGAGACCCAGTACTAC.

This clonotype was observed many times. J is TRBJ1-1 and V is TRBV7-9; no clear D. CDR3 size: 12 residues. Trimming removed 2 bases from V and 8 bases from J, with 9 bases in between. Germline CDR1 is SEHNR and CDR2 is FQNEAQ (reference sequence). CDR3 residues: CASSLLGVEAFF. As DNA, the CDR3 is TGTGCCAGCAGCTTACTTGGGGTGGAAGCTTTCTTT.

V and J are TRBV6-1 and TRBJ1-2, with D possibly being TRBD1 (5 bases). With 6 bases removed from V and 5 bases from J, the gap between germline ends came to 16 bases. This CDR3 contains 14 residues. Germline lookup yields CDR1 MNHNS and CDR2 SASEGT. The CDR3 nucleotides read TGTGCCAGCAGGTCTATCGCAGGGAAGTATGGCTACACCTTC. Translated: CASRSIAGKYGYTF.

The V call is TRBV12-3 or TRBV12-4, the J call TRBJ2-7; no definite D call. V was cut by 4 bases and J by 5 bases, with 6 bases left in between. The CDR3 covers 11 residues. CDR3 in amino acids: CASSYGDEQYF. CDR3 sequence (DNA): TGTGCCAGCAGTTATGGCGACGAGCAGTACTTC.

This clonotype occurred many times. CDR3 coding DNA: TGTGCCAGCAGGACAGGGCTGAACACTGAAGCTTTCTTT. Protein sequence: CASRTGLNTEAFF. The chain joins TRBV6-5 to TRBJ1-1, with 7 bases aligning to TRBD1. CDR1 and CDR2 from the germline V gene are MNHEY and SVGAGI. V lost 6 bases and J lost 0; bases outside the gene matches: 1. There are 13 residues in the CDR3.

A note on this clonotype: A much larger clone differs by one base, so this may be a read error. This sequence joins TRBV7-3 and TRBJ2-3; D is tentatively TRBD1 or TRBD2 (6 bases each). V was trimmed by 8 bases and J by 10 bases, leaving 19 bases between them. Germline-derived CDR1 and CDR2 are SGHTA and FQGTGA. This CDR3 has 13 amino acids. Here the CDR3 reads CASGQGTLESQYF. The CDR3 DNA sequence: TGTGCCAGCGGCCAGGGGACTTTAGAGTCGCAGTATTTT.

The chain has TRBV4-2 and TRBJ2-7; D ambiguous. The CDR3 is 12 amino acids. From germline, CDR1 is LGHNA and CDR2 YNFKEQ. V shed 6 bases and J shed 5 bases, with 11 bases lying between them. The CDR3 nucleotides are TGTGCCAGCAGTGTCGAGGCCGACGAGCAGTACTTC. Translation gives CASSVEADEQYF.

In this sample, this clonotype turned up many times. The J gene is TRBJ1-5, the V gene TRBV2; D is possibly TRBD1 (6 bases). This CDR3 comprises 13 residues. V was pared by 7 bases and J by 9 bases, with 16 bases between. CDR1 and CDR2 (germline): SNHLY, FYNNEI. CDR3 in amino acids: CASNPGERGPQHF. The DNA of the CDR3 is TGTGCCAGCAACCCAGGGGAGAGGGGGCCCCAGCATTTT.

The chain links TRBV18 to TRBJ1-3; D is undetermined. Trimming cost V 5 bases and J 4 bases, with 18 bases left between them. Germline lookup yields CDR1 KGHSH and CDR2 LQKENI. The CDR3 is 16 residues long. CDR3 nucleotide sequence: TGTGCCAGCTCAACCCCCGGGCCTCCGTTGGGAAACACCATATATTTT. Translation gives CASSTPGPPLGNTIYF.

The gene calls are TRBV24-1 and TRBJ1-1; D is unclear. The CDR3 contains 12 residues. Between the trimmed V and J ends, which lost 11 bases and 4 bases, there was a span of 13 bases. CDR1 and CDR2 (germline): KGHDR, SFDVKD. CDR3 sequence (DNA): TGTGCCATCAGCGATTTCGTCACTGAAGCTTTCTTT. Encoded protein: CAISDFVTEAFF.

This clonotype came up many times. The chain joins TRBV6-5 to TRBJ1-1; 9 bases agree with TRBD1. Germline CDR1 and CDR2: MNHEY and SVGAGI. Trimming took 4 bases from V and 10 from J; bases not matched to a gene: 4. This CDR3 is 12 amino acids long. This CDR3 reads CASSSATGGAFF. The CDR3 coding sequence is TGTGCCAGCAGTTCAGCGACAGGGGGAGCTTTCTTT.

This clonotype appeared a few times. The chain has TRBV20-1 and TRBJ1-1; the match to TRBD1 covers 8 bases. Germline V lookup: CDR1 DFQATT, CDR2 SNEGSKA (reference sequence). This CDR3 is 13 amino acids long. J gave up 11 bases and V 2 bases, and 10 bases lay outside the gene matches. The CDR3 DNA reads as TGCAGTGCTAGACGACAGGGGATTGGTATGGCTTTCTTT. It specifies CSARRQGIGMAFF.

In DNA form, the CDR3 reads TGTGCCAGCAGCCCCGAGGGCGGGGCCTACGAGCAGTACTTC. This translates into CASSPEGGAYEQYF. The genes are TRBV7-2 and TRBJ2-7; maybe TRBD2 (6 bases). CDR3 length: 14 residues. Trimming took off 5 bases at V and 2 bases at J, with 13 bases between the two ends. Germline V gene data show CDR1 as SGHTA and CDR2 as FQGNSA.

Only a few counts were recorded for this clonotype. The genes are TRBV7-9 and TRBJ1-2, with D maybe TRBD1 (5 bases). Looked up from germline, CDR1 is SEHNR and CDR2 is FQNEAQ (reference sequence). This CDR3 comprises 11 residues. V shed 7 bases and J shed 11 bases, with 14 bases lying between them. DNA of the CDR3: TGTGCCAGCACCGTCCGGGACTATTACACCTTC. This sequence encodes CASTVRDYYTF.

This clonotype was detected only a few times. The V and J genes are TRBV9 and TRBJ2-7, with D perhaps matching TRBD1 or TRBD2 (6 bases each). Per germline, CDR1 SGDLS and CDR2 YYNGEE. The CDR3 has 16 residues. V lost 0 bases and J 5 bases, leaving 18 bases between the germline ends. CDR3 sequence: CASSVDGGSVVDEQYF. The CDR3 bases are TGTGCCAGCAGCGTAGACGGGGGCAGTGTTGTGGACGAGCAGTACTTC. The full variable domain, its missing parts supplied by reference TRBV9 and TRBJ2-7, is DSGVTQTPKHLITATGQRVTLRCSPRSGDLSVYWYQQSLDQGLQFLIQYYNGEERAKGNILERFSAQQFPDLHSELNLSSLELGDSALYFCASSVDGGSVVDEQYFGPGTRLTVT.